These T cell receptor beta chains were read from a single sample in a study of T cells in Graves' hyperthyroidism and ophthalmopathy. In TCRdb, the multiplex PCR reads were re-called with MiXCR into one record per CDR3 protein. This table has 95,000 to 100,000 distinct CDR3 sequences, about half appearing once. Sequenced: blood. The receptors shown here come from a woman aged 40-49 years with Graves' hyperthyroidism. Both conserved end residues are part of each CDR3. Each record gives: J gene, V gene, D gene, clone size, CDR3 DNA, CDR3 protein. The D gene is left open where the match is weak. Size values are once, few and many counts, or a class for expanded clones, and some rows have none.

J gene: TRBJ2-5
V gene: TRBV10-2
D gene: TRBD1
clone size: NA
CDR3 DNA: TGCGCCAGCAGTGAAGAAGGGGGACAGGGTCGGGAGACCCAGTACTTC
CDR3 protein: CASSEEGGQGRETQYF

J gene: TRBJ1-2
V gene: TRBV2
D gene: NA
clone size: NA
CDR3 DNA: TGTGCCAGCGGGCCAGGGAGTCTTGGCTACACCTTC
CDR3 protein: CASGPGSLGYTF

J gene: TRBJ2-7
V gene: TRBV9
D gene: TRBD1
clone size: NA
CDR3 DNA: TGTGCCAGCAGCGCATCACCGGGACAGGGAACCTACGAGCAGTACTTC
CDR3 protein: CASSASPGQGTYEQYF

J gene: TRBJ2-5
V gene: TRBV4-1
D gene: NA
clone size: many
CDR3 DNA: TGCGCCAGCAGCCAAGTCTCGGGAGAGACCCAGTACTTC
CDR3 protein: CASSQVSGETQYF

J gene: TRBJ2-7
V gene: TRBV7-9
D gene: NA
clone size: once
CDR3 DNA: TGTGCCAGCAGCTTAACGATGGGGTTCGCCGAGCAGTACTTC
CDR3 protein: CASSLTMGFAEQYF

J gene: TRBJ2-5
V gene: TRBV5-1
D gene: TRBD1
clone size: NA
CDR3 DNA: TGCGCCAGCGGGCAGGGACAGGGGTTGGTAGAAGAGACCCAGTACTTC
CDR3 protein: CASGQGQGLVEETQYF

J gene: TRBJ1-1
V gene: TRBV29-1
D gene: NA
clone size: many
CDR3 DNA: TGCAGCGCCCGAGGGGGACTGAACACTGAAGCTTTCTTT
CDR3 protein: CSARGGLNTEAFF

J gene: TRBJ1-2
V gene: TRBV7-9
D gene: NA
clone size: NA
CDR3 DNA: TGTGCCAGCAGTAGCGGGAGTGGTGGAGGCTGCACCTTC
CDR3 protein: CASSSGSGGGCTF

J gene: TRBJ2-7
V gene: TRBV11-2
D gene: TRBD1
clone size: NA
CDR3 DNA: TGTGCCAGCAGCTCCTCGGACAGGGCACGCGAGCAGTACTTC
CDR3 protein: CASSSSDRAREQYF

J gene: TRBJ1-4
V gene: TRBV4-2
D gene: NA
clone size: many
CDR3 DNA: TGTGCCAGCAGCCAAGCCGTGGGGGACCGTCTGTTTTTT
CDR3 protein: CASSQAVGDRLFF

J gene: TRBJ1-5
V gene: TRBV20-1
D gene: TRBD1
clone size: many
CDR3 DNA: TGCAGTGCTAGTCCAGGGGGCGGCAATCAGCCCCAGCATTTT
CDR3 protein: CSASPGGGNQPQHF

J gene: TRBJ1-6
V gene: TRBV9
D gene: TRBD1
clone size: once
CDR3 DNA: TGTGCCAGCAGTTTGGCCACAGGGGTGGACGCCTATAATTCACCCCTCCACTTT
CDR3 protein: CASSLATGVDAYNSPLHF

J gene: TRBJ1-4
V gene: TRBV2
D gene: NA
clone size: many
CDR3 DNA: TGTGCCAGCGCCAAGGGGACTGTTAATGAAAAACTGTTTTTT
CDR3 protein: CASAKGTVNEKLFF

J gene: TRBJ1-1
V gene: TRBV20-1
D gene: NA
clone size: NA
CDR3 DNA: TGCAGTGCAGGGGGGGGAAACACTGAAGCTTTCTTT
CDR3 protein: CSAGGGNTEAFF

J gene: TRBJ1-5
V gene: TRBV28
D gene: NA
clone size: NA
CDR3 DNA: TGTGCCAGCAGTTTGTGGCGGATATCGAACACCGGGGAGCAGCCCCAGCATTTT
CDR3 protein: CASSLWRISNTGEQPQHF

J gene: TRBJ1-3
V gene: TRBV5-8
D gene: NA
clone size: many
CDR3 DNA: TGTGCCAGCAGCTTGCTTGCCCGACAATATTTT
CDR3 protein: CASSLLARQYF

J gene: TRBJ2-5
V gene: TRBV5-1
D gene: TRBD1
clone size: NA
CDR3 DNA: TGCGCCAGCAGCTTGAGGGACAGGGCGGAGACCCAGTACTTC
CDR3 protein: CASSLRDRAETQYF

J gene: TRBJ2-7
V gene: TRBV10-3
D gene: NA
clone size: NA
CDR3 DNA: TGTGCCATCAGTGAGTCAAGCAACACCCCCTACGAGCAGTACTTC
CDR3 protein: CAISESSNTPYEQYF

J gene: TRBJ2-2
V gene: TRBV7-2
D gene: TRBD1
clone size: few
CDR3 DNA: TGTGCCAGCAGCTTACTGACAGGGAACACCGGGGAGCTGTTCTTT
CDR3 protein: CASSLLTGNTGELFF

J gene: TRBJ1-2
V gene: TRBV4-1
D gene: NA
clone size: NA
CDR3 DNA: TGCGCCAGCAGCCAAGAAGAGGGTATGAGAATCCATGGCTACACCTTC
CDR3 protein: CASSQEEGMRIHGYTF

J gene: TRBJ1-2
V gene: TRBV29-1
D gene: NA
clone size: NA
CDR3 DNA: TGCAGCGTTGAACGTGTGGTGTATGGCTACACCTTC
CDR3 protein: CSVERVVYGYTF

J gene: TRBJ1-2
V gene: TRBV5-4
D gene: TRBD1
clone size: NA
CDR3 DNA: TGTGCCAGCACACGACCGGGACAGGGGAGGGGCTACACCTTC
CDR3 protein: CASTRPGQGRGYTF

J gene: TRBJ1-2
V gene: TRBV6-1
D gene: NA
clone size: few
CDR3 DNA: TGTGCCAGCGTACCCCAGCTTAACTATGGCTACACCTTC
CDR3 protein: CASVPQLNYGYTF

J gene: TRBJ2-5
V gene: TRBV25-1
D gene: NA
clone size: NA
CDR3 DNA: TGTGCCAGCAGTGCATCTCCGGGGGATAGGTGGGGGGAGACCCAGTACTTC
CDR3 protein: CASSASPGDRWGETQYF

J gene: TRBJ2-6
V gene: TRBV9
D gene: TRBD1
clone size: many
CDR3 DNA: TGTGCCAGCAGCGCCCACAGGGGGCCGGTCTCTGGGGCCAACGTCCTGACTTTC
CDR3 protein: CASSAHRGPVSGANVLTF